This T cell receptor beta chain was recovered during a study of blood T cell repertoires in COVID-19. Study overall: Donors in the United States, Italy and Spain gave samples during acute or convalescent COVID-19. From T cells, B-cell-depleted T cells, or PBMCs came the material, which was cDNA or gDNA.

V was pared by 10 bases and J by 2 bases, with 8 bases between. Looked up from germline, CDR1 is MRHNA and CDR2 is SNTAGT. The CDR3 totals 11 residues. TCRdb keeps only in-frame clones here, not all; method: immunoSEQ multiplex PCR. The data contain about 160,000 clones, under 90% of them singletons. Assignments of participants to cohorts depended upon their own reported clinical history. What the recovered Cohort 3 donors had was two negative PCRs, clearance, or symptom resolution. The V and J genes are TRBV6-4 and TRBJ1-1; no firm D call. Sequenced sample: PBMCs or T cells enriched from blood (not recorded which). The TCR was taken from a woman aged 55-70 years who had recovered from COVID-19. The CDR3 nucleotides read TGTGCCATCCACAGAAACACTGAAGCTTTCTTT. It encodes CAIHRNTEAFF.